This TCR beta chain was sequenced during a study of T-cell memory formation after mild COVID-19. Study results and limitations: Memory from before infection featured some responding clones, which suggests cross-reactive memory joined. Largely, contracting CD4+ clones fell within CM and EM, and contracting CD8+ clones within EMRA. The authors did not confirm SARS-CoV-2 specificity of second-wave clones peaking day 37.

TCRdb re-derived calls from the 5' RACE reads in MiXCR, one entry per CDR3 protein. Here the sample spans some 300,000 distinct CDR3 sequences, 20% to 25% being singletons. This clonotype has a handful of counts. Its specificity is unknown. V was shortened by 3 bases and J by 1 base, with 6 bases between the two germline ends. Per the germline V gene, CDR1 is SGHVS and CDR2 is FNYEAQ. This CDR3 has 14 amino acids. The specimen was PBMCs or a T cell subset sorted from them (not recorded which). This chain uses TRBV7-6 with TRBJ2-2, with D hard to call. The sequence derives from a man aged 18 to 35 who had mild COVID-19 (a few samples of this study predate the infection). Cell type and time point are not known. As DNA, the CDR3 is TGTGCCAGCAGCTTTGCCCAGAACACCGGGGAGCTGTTTTTT. As protein: CASSFAQNTGELFF.